This TCR beta chain was identified during a study of tumor-infiltrating lymphocytes in oesophageal squamous cell carcinoma. This clonotype is medium-sized by share. TCRdb itself ran the PCR reads through MiXCR, one entry per CDR3 protein. The sample lists 15,000 to 20,000 distinct CDR3 sequences; about 38% were seen once. V lost 9 bases to trimming and J lost 1 base, with 23 bases between them. Germline-derived CDR1 and CDR2 are KGHDR and SFDVKD. The CDR3 is 17 amino acids. Sequencing was done on a sample of normal esophageal tissue next to the tumor. The chain couples TRBV24-1 to TRBJ2-5; D remains ambiguous. The source is a male donor with esophageal squamous cell carcinoma. The DNA of the CDR3 is TGTGCCACCCGCCAACCCTCCACTCACACACCCCAAGAGACCCAGTACTTC. It specifies CATRQPSTHTPQETQYF.